The T cell receptor (beta chain) described here comes from a study of blood T cell repertoires in COVID-19 (dated by TCRdb to between 2020 and 2021). Some background on the complete study: The collaborator samples originated in the United States, Italy and Spain and spanned the acute and convalescent phases of COVID-19. A freely available public database, intended as a resource for researchers studying the immune response to SARS-CoV-2, is where the repertoires were released. The prospective study material was composed of cDNA or gDNA derived from T cells, B-cell-depleted T cells, or PBMCs. Where available, HLA class I and class II types were obtained from metadata supplied by the sample provider rather than from assay-based typing. Deeply sampled blood TCRbeta repertoires from subjects exposed to, actively infected with, or recovered from COVID-19 were included in the dataset. The samples were drawn from two sources: the first 160 participants of the ongoing ImmuneRACE study, and 1,000 to 1,500 subjects contributed by 6 global collaborators. Nearly every sample came with metadata listing a de-identified subject ID, COVID-19 status, age in years and sex. General conclusions and limits of the study: How much clinical and demographic metadata was included differed by source and by participant, and the metadata was provided uncurated.

A word on this clone: No cognate antigen has been identified for it. Per-base quality was not reported, and no clone a single base away is much larger than it.

Enrolling through a virtual design, the prospective study's participants ranged in age from roughly 18 to 95 years and lived across 24 United States geographic areas. To assign participants to cohorts, the prospective study relied on clinical history that participants themselves reported in a screening survey and a study questionnaire. For ImmuneRACE Cohort 3, a participant was defined as recovered based on two consecutive negative NP/OP PCR tests, clearance by a healthcare professional, or resolution of symptoms. In the prospective study, mobile phlebotomists collected whole blood, serum and a nasopharyngeal or oropharyngeal swab from each participant. Participants in the prospective study had the option to provide additional blood draws and questionnaires over an approximately 2-month period. Prospective study blood samples were shipped either frozen or at room temperature before DNA extraction.

The germline V gene encodes CDR1 MDHEN and CDR2 SYDVKM. The V end gives up 3 bases and the J end 2 bases, leaving 8 bases in the junction not matched to a gene. Including cysteine and phenylalanine, the CDR3 has 17 amino acids. Only CDR3 DNA remains: 51 bases, in frame from the first base. TCRbeta CDR3 regions were amplified from genomic DNA using the immunoSEQ Assay, a bias-controlled multiplex PCR. From the authors' description of their analysis: Nucleated cell counts per sample were estimated from amplification of reference gene primers within the assay. To quantify the absolute abundance of each unique TCRbeta CDR3 rearrangement, sequence reads were collapsed and filtered. For each sample, productive Simpson clonality was calculated by taking the square root of Simpson's diversity index across productive rearrangements. This immuneACCESS table, as held by TCRdb, lists in-frame sequences with V and J called but not all clones. Of the missing ones, under half trace to an unresolved V gene in checked studies; the others have no known cause. V, J and clone size reflect that table, while D and trimming were determined from the DNA. The sample yields approximately 390,000 clones; 85% to 90% were counted once. Roughly 10% of the sample goes to the ten largest clones.

Sequencing used PBMCs or T cells enriched from blood (not recorded which). The TCR was taken from a woman in her 50s who had recovered from COVID-19. The chain employs TRBV28 and TRBJ1-5; TRBD1 matches 9 bases in the middle. The CDR3 protein sequence reads: CASSFDRGDRGNQPQHF. The sequenced DNA: TGTGCCAGCAGTTTCGATCGGGGGGACAGGGGCAATCAGCCCCAGCATTTT.